This entry lists 11 T cell receptor beta chains sequenced from one sample in a study of PD-1 blockade in classical Hodgkin lymphoma. Repertoires were generated with immunoSEQ multiplex PCR, while TCRdb's copy carries only in-frame clones and drops some. The repertoire holds 10,000 or so clones, with under 80% as singletons. As to time point: cycle 4 day 1 (C4D1), after six to seven weeks of nivolumab. Each of the patients experienced relapse following autologous stem cell transplantation, and their brentuximab vedotin exposure differed. Negative selection with magnets was how CD8+ T cells were isolated from the thawed PBMCs. Sequenced here: CD8+ T cells from blood, sampled before the fourth cycle of nivolumab. The receptors were sampled from a human donor with classical Hodgkin lymphoma.

The genes are TRBV6-5 and TRBJ2-2; possible D gene TRBD1, 6 bases. Germline V gene lookup returns CDR1 MNHEY and CDR2 SVGAGI. V was pared by 4 bases and J by 5 bases, with 14 bases between. The CDR3 runs to 15 residues. The CDR3 here is CASSLQGLGTGELFF. In nucleotides, the CDR3 is TGTGCCAGCAGTTTGCAGGGGCTAGGAACCGGGGAGCTGTTTTTT.

V gene TRBV7-4 combines with J gene TRBJ2-1, with D possibly matching TRBD2 (5 bases). V dropped 1 base and J dropped 8 bases, with 12 bases sitting between them. CDR3 size: 14 residues. Germline V gene data show CDR1 as SGHVT and CDR2 as SQSDAQ. CDR3 DNA sequence: TGTGCCAGCAGCTTAGGGACTCAGGAACATGAGCAGTTCTTC. Translated, it gives CASSLGTQEHEQFF. The full variable domain, with the rest looked up from reference TRBV7-4 and TRBJ2-1, is GAGVSQSPRYKVAKRGRDVALRCDSISGHVTLYWYRQTLGQGSEVLTYSQSDAQRDKSGRPSGRFSAERPERSVSTLKIQRTEQGDSAVYLCASSLGTQEHEQFFGPGTRLTVL.

The V call is TRBV5-1, the J call TRBJ1-1; D unresolved. Germline V gives CDR1 SGHRS, CDR2 YFSETQ. Trimming left V 5 bases short and J 2 bases short, with 19 bases between. The CDR3 loop spans 16 amino acids. As DNA, the CDR3 is TGCGCCAGCAGTTACGCTCTTCTTAGACCCAACACTGAAGCTTTCTTT. As protein: CASSYALLRPNTEAFF.

This clone appeared once. The chain carries TRBV28 and TRBJ1-5; D call uncertain. The V gene's germline CDR1 is MDHEN and CDR2 SYDVKM. This CDR3 has 14 amino acids. V lost 3 bases and J 1 base, leaving 7 bases between the germline ends. The DNA of the CDR3 is TGTGCCAGCAGTTTGACGCTGAGCAATCAGCCCCAGCATTTT. Encoded protein: CASSLTLSNQPQHF.

This rearrangement joins TRBV12-5 to TRBJ1-1, with unresolved D. The V gene's germline CDR1 is LGHNT and CDR2 FRNRAP. This CDR3 is 15 amino acids long. Trimming shortened V by 0 bases and J by 4 bases, and 12 bases separated the two germline ends. This CDR3 reads CASGLVPRGFTEAFF. The CDR3 coding sequence is TGTGCTAGTGGTTTGGTACCACGGGGTTTCACTGAAGCTTTCTTT.

This rearrangement joins TRBV7-2 to TRBJ1-5; no reliable D call. Trimming removed 6 bases at V and 5 bases at J, with 11 bases between. CDR3 size: 13 residues. Germline CDR1 SGHTA, CDR2 FQGNSA. The CDR3: CASSYSPDQPQHF. For the CDR3, the DNA is TGTGCCAGCAGTTATAGTCCCGATCAGCCCCAGCATTTT.

This chain uses TRBV2 with TRBJ1-1, with 8 bases fitting TRBD1. The CDR3 length is 13 residues. The germline gives CDR1 SNHLY, CDR2 FYNNEI. V trimming: 7 bases; J trimming: 2 bases; junction bases outside the gene matches: 3. CDR3 sequence: CASKGTGNTEAFF. The CDR3 region has the DNA TGTGCCAGCAAAGGGACAGGCAACACTGAAGCTTTCTTT.

Within the sample, this clone is medium-sized. The V and J genes are TRBV7-9 and TRBJ2-3; TRBD1 agrees at 8 bases. CDR3 length: 15 amino acids. Looked up from germline, CDR1 is SEHNR and CDR2 is FQNEAQ (reference sequence). The V and J ends lost 6 bases and 3 bases, in that order; junction bases with no gene match: 8. The DNA of the CDR3 is TGTGCCAGCAGGGAGCCTACAGGGGGAACAGATACGCAGTATTTT. It encodes CASREPTGGTDTQYF.

The V call is TRBV27, the J call TRBJ2-7; D may match TRBD1 or TRBD2 (6 bases each). V was clipped by 3 bases and J by 6 bases, with 15 bases between them. The germline V gene has CDR1 MNHEY and CDR2 SMNVEV (reference sequence). The CDR3 has 14 residues. The CDR3: CASSFSQGGLEQYF. Written as DNA, the CDR3 is TGTGCCAGCAGTTTCTCACAGGGAGGTCTCGAGCAGTACTTC.

The V call is TRBV11-1, the J call TRBJ2-3; D unclear. Germline V CDR1 and CDR2: SGHAT, FQDESV (reference sequence). CDR3 length: 11 amino acids. V was pared by 5 bases and J by 6 bases, with 6 bases between. CDR3 coding DNA: TGTGCCAGCAGCGATTCGGATACGCAGTATTTT. This encodes CASSDSDTQYF.

This chain joins TRBV10-3 and TRBJ1-1, with D unclear. Trimming shortened V by 0 bases and J by 5 bases, and 10 bases separated the two germline ends. The CDR3 consists of 14 residues. Germline values: CDR1 ENHRY, CDR2 SYGVKD. CDR3 coding DNA: TGTGCCATCAGTGAGTCGAGTGGAGGGACTGAAGCTTTCTTT. Translation gives CAISESSGGTEAFF.